This TCR beta chain was observed in a study of T cell repertoires in cytomegalovirus infection. Study-wide findings and caveats: Predominance within the ex vivo response was attributable to HLA-C-restricted CMV-specific TCR beta clonotypes. Cumulative frequency (of public TCR beta family members) identified carriers of CMV plus the relevant HLA.

Each CDR3 protein gets one entry after TCRdb re-called the reads with MiXCR. The profile shows approximately 250,000 distinct CDR3 sequences, roughly an eighth of them singletons. Germline CDR1 is SGHTA and CDR2 is FQGNSA. Trimming removed 5 bases at V and 0 bases at J, with 11 bases between. The length of the CDR3 is 14 residues. At least ten counts were recorded for this clonotype. Its antigen is unidentified. This clonotype originated in a human donor in good health (CMV status not recorded). Some clones in this sample may be carry-over from other donors' samples. Sequenced input: PBMCs. The gene calls are TRBV7-2 and TRBJ2-7; D is unclear. In DNA form, the CDR3 reads TGTGCCAGCAGCCGAACCAGTGCCTCCTACGAGCAGTACTTC. It encodes CASSRTSASYEQYF.